These 23 T cell receptor beta chains were all obtained from the same sample, sequenced in a study of blood T cell repertoires in COVID-19. This table comes from immunoSEQ multiplex PCR, and its TCRdb copy is limited to in-frame clones, with some not included. The sample yields more than 250,000 clones, about 90% seen once. What was sequenced was PBMCs or T cells enriched from blood (not recorded which). The origin of the receptors is a woman in her 30s who had recovered from COVID-19.

The sample holds a few counts of this clone. The chain recombines TRBV6-6 with TRBJ2-7; 15 bases fit TRBD2. The CDR3 totals 23 residues. With 5 bases clipped from V and 0 bases from J, the junction kept 23 bases outside the gene matches. Germline values: CDR1 MNHNY, CDR2 SVGAGI (reference sequence). CDR3 residues: CASSLGAGGSGTSGGQSSYEQYF. The CDR3 DNA is TGTGCCAGCAGTCTGGGCGCAGGCGGGTCCGGGACTAGCGGGGGGCAAAGCTCCTACGAGCAGTACTTC.

This clone appeared a few times. The J gene is TRBJ2-3, the V gene TRBV6-2 or TRBV6-3; possibly TRBD1 for D (6 bases). V was shortened by 0 bases and J by 6 bases, with 22 bases between the two germline ends. This CDR3 is 18 amino acids long. Germline V gives CDR1 MNHEY, CDR2 SVGEGT. CDR3 residues: CASSYSMVSIPTGDTQYF. For the CDR3, the DNA is TGTGCCAGCAGTTACTCGATGGTGTCGATTCCTACAGGGGATACGCAGTATTTT.

This clone was counted between two and nine times. V usage is TRBV10-1 and J usage is TRBJ1-1; no firm D call. The CDR3 sequence is 8 residues long. Germline V gene sequence: CDR1 WNHNN, CDR2 SYGVQD (reference sequence). In nucleotides, the CDR3 is TGCGTCCCCAACGAGGCTTTCTTT. Its protein is CVPNEAFF.

This rearrangement joins TRBV10-3 to TRBJ1-2, with TRBD1 as a possible D gene (6 bases). V lost 3 bases and J 4 bases, leaving 18 bases between the germline ends. The CDR3 consists of 16 residues. Germline assignment: CDR1 ENHRY and CDR2 SYGVKD. CDR3 sequence (DNA): TGTGCCATCAGTGAAGGGGGGGACGGTCTTGCCTATGGCTACACCTTC. Its protein is CAISEGGDGLAYGYTF.

This clone showed up just a few times. This rearrangement joins TRBV20-1 to TRBJ1-1; D not certain. V was cut by 3 bases and J by 4 bases, with 12 bases left in between. Germline V gene data show CDR1 as DFQATT and CDR2 as SNEGSKA (reference sequence). CDR3 size: 13 residues. CDR3 DNA: TGCAGTGCTAGTCCACCCGGGAGCACTGAAGCTTTCTTT. The encoded protein is CSASPPGSTEAFF.

Only one count was recorded for this clone. This chain connects TRBV25-1 to TRBJ2-7; 7 bases fit TRBD1. The germline CDR1 and CDR2 sequences are MGHDK and SYGVNS. The V segment lost 2 bases and the J segment 2 bases; nucleotides outside the gene matches: 6. The CDR3 has 15 amino acids. The CDR3 region is CASSEPGQRTYEQYF. CDR3 DNA: TGTGCCAGCAGTGAACCGGGACAGCGGACCTACGAGCAGTACTTC.

The chain is built from TRBV7-9 and TRBJ1-1; 8 positions agree with TRBD1. The germline V gene has CDR1 SEHNR and CDR2 FQNEAQ (reference sequence). J lost 2 bases, V lost 8 bases, and 4 bases had no gene match. There are 13 residues in the CDR3. CDR3 in amino acids: CASSTGGNTEAFF. The CDR3 DNA is TGTGCCAGCTCCACAGGGGGAAACACTGAAGCTTTCTTT.

The chain uses TRBV5-1 and TRBJ2-5; D is ambiguous. The CDR3 contains 15 residues. Trimming removed 2 bases from V and 5 bases from J, with 16 bases in between. Germline values: CDR1 SGHRS, CDR2 YFSETQ. The CDR3 DNA reads TGCGCCAGCAGCTTCCTTCTTGCTGCCGGGGAGACCCAGTACTTC. Translation: CASSFLLAAGETQYF.

The V and J genes are TRBV4-1 and TRBJ2-2; TRBD2 aligns across 9 bases. Germline V gives CDR1 MGHRA, CDR2 YSYEKL. The CDR3 spans 16 residues. V gave up 9 bases and J gave up 4 bases; unmatched junction bases: 12. CDR3 coding DNA: TGCGCCAGGAGATTCGTCGCGGGGGGGCCCACCGGGGAGCTGTTTTTT. Protein product: CARRFVAGGPTGELFF.

V and J are TRBV2 and TRBJ2-5, with 7 positions matching TRBD1. Per germline, CDR1 SNHLY and CDR2 FYNNEI. V dropped 5 bases and J dropped 1; count of bases not matched to a gene: 1. The CDR3 consists of 13 residues. CDR3 residues: CASSWTGQETQYF. CDR3 DNA sequence: TGTGCCAGCAGTTGGACAGGCCAAGAGACCCAGTACTTC.

This chain connects TRBV6-6 to TRBJ2-3; D remains unclear. V lost 5 bases to trimming and J lost 4 bases, with 22 bases between them. This CDR3 has 17 amino acids. Germline CDR1 is MNHNY and CDR2 is SVGAGI (reference sequence). The CDR3 DNA sequence: TGTGCCAGCAGTCTCAACTCACTATTAGAAGGCCCAGATACGCAGTATTTT. This encodes CASSLNSLLEGPDTQYF.

This sequence joins TRBV7-2 and TRBJ2-1; 8 nucleotides agree with TRBD2. The CDR3 is made up of 16 amino acids. J gave up 8 bases and V 6 bases, and 15 bases lay outside the gene matches. From germline, CDR1 is SGHTA and CDR2 FQGNSA. The CDR3 reads CASSQPGGDPLDEQFF. DNA for the CDR3: TGTGCCAGCAGTCAACCCGGGGGGGACCCCCTGGATGAGCAGTTCTTC.

This chain links TRBV13 with TRBJ2-2, with D possibly matching TRBD1 (5 bases). V lost 5 bases and J 5 bases, leaving 15 bases between the germline ends. CDR3 size: 15 residues. Germline V lookup: CDR1 PRHDT, CDR2 FYEKMQ (reference sequence). The CDR3 nucleotides are TGTGCCAGCAGCATGGCCAGGGATATGACCGGGGAGCTGTTTTTT. Translated: CASSMARDMTGELFF.

This clone is a singleton in its sample. This chain uses TRBV7-8 with TRBJ2-3, with a possible D match to TRBD1 (5 bases). V lost 0 bases, J lost 1 base, and 20 bases lay in between. CDR1 SGHVS and CDR2 FQNEAQ come from the germline V gene. The CDR3 has 19 residues. The CDR3 bases are TGTGCCAGCAGCTTAGCGCAGGGCAGGGTAGTGCGGCGCACAGATACGCAGTATTTT. It encodes CASSLAQGRVVRRTDTQYF.

The rearrangement uses TRBV5-1 and TRBJ1-1, with D perhaps TRBD1 (5 bases). The V end was cut by 6 bases, the J end by 1 base, with 16 bases between. The germline CDR1 and CDR2 sequences are SGHRS and YFSETQ. The CDR3 has 15 amino acids. The CDR3 region has the DNA TGCGCCAGCACGAAATCCTACCAGGGGAACACTGAAGCTTTCTTT. Encoded protein: CASTKSYQGNTEAFF.

The chain couples TRBV4-3 to TRBJ1-1; no firm D call. In germline, CDR1 is LGHNA, CDR2 YSLEER. The germline V and J ends were trimmed by 5 bases and 4 bases, with 11 bases remaining between them. The CDR3 sequence is 13 residues long. In DNA form, the CDR3 reads TGCGCCAGCAGCACCTCCCGAGGCACTGAAGCTTTCTTT. Amino acids: CASSTSRGTEAFF.

The chain is built from TRBV5-1 and TRBJ1-4; 7 bases line up with TRBD1. The germline V gene encodes CDR1 SGHRS and CDR2 YFSETQ. V trimming: 4 bases; J trimming: 4 bases; junction bases outside the gene matches: 16. The CDR3 has 18 residues. The CDR3 protein is CASSRNQVGTVNNEKLFF. The CDR3 DNA sequence: TGCGCCAGCAGCCGTAACCAAGTCGGGACAGTGAATAATGAAAAACTGTTTTTT.

The rearrangement uses TRBV14 and TRBJ2-7; 8 nucleotides align to TRBD2. The CDR3 length is 15 residues. The V gene's germline CDR1 is SGHDN and CDR2 FVKESK. V shed 0 bases, J shed 2 bases, and the junction held 3 bases outside the gene matches. CDR3 region: CASSQETGLAYEQYF. The CDR3 coding sequence is TGTGCCAGCAGCCAAGAAACGGGACTAGCCTACGAGCAGTACTTC.

The rearrangement joins TRBV5-1 to TRBJ2-1; TRBD2 agrees at 13 bases. This CDR3 is built from 16 residues. V trimming: 5 bases; J trimming: 2 bases; junction bases outside the gene matches: 4. CDR1 is SGHRS, CDR2 YFSETQ, per germline. In DNA form, the CDR3 reads TGCGCCAGCAGTCTCACTAGCGGGGGGGCCTACAATGAGCAGTTCTTC. This encodes CASSLTSGGAYNEQFF.

The chain carries TRBV23-1 and TRBJ1-5; 9 nucleotides match TRBD1. Being an ORF, TRBV23-1 has a function that is uncertain. J lost 4 bases, V lost 4 bases, and 8 bases had no gene match. CDR3 size: 16 residues. CDR3 loop: CASSPYYDRGNQPQHF. The DNA of the CDR3 is TGCGCCAGCAGTCCCTATTATGACAGGGGGAATCAGCCCCAGCATTTT.

The chain combines TRBV6-4 with TRBJ1-1; D unresolved. Trimming took off 5 bases at V and 3 bases at J, with 10 bases between the two ends. Germline assignment: CDR1 MRHNA and CDR2 SNTAGT. This CDR3 region has 13 residues. CDR3 amino acids: CASSLDGDTEAFF. Here the CDR3 DNA reads TGTGCCAGCAGTTTGGACGGGGACACTGAAGCTTTCTTT.

The chain has TRBV18 and TRBJ2-7; 7 nucleotides line up with TRBD1. This CDR3 has 15 amino acids. Trimming took 3 bases from V and 2 from J; bases not matched to a gene: 7. Germline V gene lookup returns CDR1 KGHSH and CDR2 LQKENI. CDR3 nucleotides: TGTGCCAGCTCACCTGACACAGGGGCTACCTACGAGCAGTACTTC. Translated, it gives CASSPDTGATYEQYF.

For this clone: The sample holds other DNA sequences that translate to the same CDR3. The chain links TRBV3-1 (or the pseudogene TRBV3-2) to TRBJ1-6; tentative D call: TRBD1 (5 bases). The CDR3 extends over 13 amino acids. Trimming removed 1 base from V and 8 bases from J, with 6 bases in between. Germline loops: CDR1 LGHDT, CDR2 YNNKEL (reference sequence). This CDR3 is CASSQGRDSPLHF. The CDR3, as DNA: TGTGCCAGCAGCCAAGGCAGGGATTCACCCCTCCACTTT.